This TCR beta chain was captured in a study of beta chain features in type 1 diabetes. Study-level information: There was similarity between patients and healthy donors in age, gender and cell yields. Whole-study results and caveats: Among patients with Type 1 diabetes, TCRB CDR3s were moderately but significantly shorter in every one of the four CD4+ subsets.

Reverse transcription of all isolated RNA meant that expressed TCRB transcripts were sequenced. Clones were sequenced by immunoSEQ multiplex PCR, and TCRdb holds only the in-frame ones, with some missing. Of approximately 170,000 clones detected, approximately 8.1% appear once; the ten largest clones hold approximately 0.5%. Trimming pared 2 bases from V and 3 bases from J, leaving 10 bases between. Germline V gene lookup returns CDR1 PRHDT and CDR2 FYEKMQ (reference sequence). There are 15 residues in the CDR3. In this sample, this clone turned up a few times. The antigen remains unidentified. The chain joins TRBV13 to TRBJ2-2, with D maybe TRBD2 (5 bases). The TCR comes from a young man with type 1 diabetes. Sequenced: central memory CD4+ T cells from blood. The CDR3 bases are TGTGCCAGCAGCTTAAAGGAGGTTTACACCGGGGAGCTGTTTTTT. Translating it yields CASSLKEVYTGELFF.